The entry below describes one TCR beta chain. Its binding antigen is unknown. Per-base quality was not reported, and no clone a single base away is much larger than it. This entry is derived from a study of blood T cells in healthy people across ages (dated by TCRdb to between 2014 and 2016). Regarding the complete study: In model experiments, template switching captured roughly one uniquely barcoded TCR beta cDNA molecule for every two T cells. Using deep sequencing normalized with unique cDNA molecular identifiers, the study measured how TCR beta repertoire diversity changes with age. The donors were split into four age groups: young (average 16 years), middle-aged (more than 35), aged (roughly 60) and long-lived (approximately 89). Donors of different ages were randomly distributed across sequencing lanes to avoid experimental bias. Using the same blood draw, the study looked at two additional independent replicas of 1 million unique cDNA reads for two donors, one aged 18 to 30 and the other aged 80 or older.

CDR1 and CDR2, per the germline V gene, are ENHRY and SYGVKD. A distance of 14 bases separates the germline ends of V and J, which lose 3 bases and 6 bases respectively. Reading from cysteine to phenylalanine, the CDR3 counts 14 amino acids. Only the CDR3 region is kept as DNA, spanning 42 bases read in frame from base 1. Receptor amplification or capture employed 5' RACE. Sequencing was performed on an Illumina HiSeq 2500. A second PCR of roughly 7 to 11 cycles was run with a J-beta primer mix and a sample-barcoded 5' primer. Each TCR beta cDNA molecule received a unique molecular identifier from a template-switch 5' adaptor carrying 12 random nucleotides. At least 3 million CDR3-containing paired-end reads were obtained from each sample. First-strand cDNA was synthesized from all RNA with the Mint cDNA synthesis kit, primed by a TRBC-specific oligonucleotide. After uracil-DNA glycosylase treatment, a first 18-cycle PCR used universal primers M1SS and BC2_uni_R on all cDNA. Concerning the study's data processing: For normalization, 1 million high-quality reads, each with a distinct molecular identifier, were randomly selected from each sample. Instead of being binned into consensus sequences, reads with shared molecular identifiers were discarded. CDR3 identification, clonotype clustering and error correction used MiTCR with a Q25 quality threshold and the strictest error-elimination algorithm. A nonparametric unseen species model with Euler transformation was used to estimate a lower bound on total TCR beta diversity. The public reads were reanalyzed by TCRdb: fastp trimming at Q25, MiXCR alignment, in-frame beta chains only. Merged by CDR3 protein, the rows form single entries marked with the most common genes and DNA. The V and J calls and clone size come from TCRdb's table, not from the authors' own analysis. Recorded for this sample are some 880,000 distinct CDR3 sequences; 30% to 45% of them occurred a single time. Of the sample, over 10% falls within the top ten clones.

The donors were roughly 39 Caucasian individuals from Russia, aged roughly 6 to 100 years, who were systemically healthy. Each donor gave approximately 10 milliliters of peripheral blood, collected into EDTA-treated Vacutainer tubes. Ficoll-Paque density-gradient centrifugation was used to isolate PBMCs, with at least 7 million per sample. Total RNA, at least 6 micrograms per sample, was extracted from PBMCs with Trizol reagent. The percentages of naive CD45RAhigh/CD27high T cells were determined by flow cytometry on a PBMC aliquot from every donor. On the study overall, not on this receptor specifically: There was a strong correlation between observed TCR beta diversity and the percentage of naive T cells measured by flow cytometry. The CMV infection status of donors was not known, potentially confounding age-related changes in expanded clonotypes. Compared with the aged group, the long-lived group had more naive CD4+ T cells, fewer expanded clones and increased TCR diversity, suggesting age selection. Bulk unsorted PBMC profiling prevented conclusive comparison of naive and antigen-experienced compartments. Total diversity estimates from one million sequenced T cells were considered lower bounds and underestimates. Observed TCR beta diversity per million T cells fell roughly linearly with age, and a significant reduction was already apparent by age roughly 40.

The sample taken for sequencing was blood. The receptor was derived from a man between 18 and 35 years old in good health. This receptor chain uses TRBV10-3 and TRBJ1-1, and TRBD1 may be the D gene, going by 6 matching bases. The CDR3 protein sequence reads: CAISDQQGMAEAFF. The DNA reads TGTGCCATCAGTGACCAACAGGGTATGGCTGAAGCTTTCTTT.